This record covers a single T cell receptor (beta chain). Its antigen is undetermined. This specimen belongs to a study of shared clonotypes between healthy human individuals. The study's findings and limits: Estimated clonotype richness was generally higher in naive than memory subsets.

Samples underwent the assay at deep level. The sorted-subset replicate PCRs were given 150 to 250 ng DNA, which is about 30,000 T cell genomes. Here immunoSEQ multiplex PCR was the method, and the copy in TCRdb shows in-frame clones only, minus some. The data show millions of clones, approximately 94% seen once. The V gene lost 0 bases and the J gene lost 6 bases, with 9 bases spanning the gap. The CDR3 covers 12 residues. CDR1 SQVTM and CDR2 ANQGSEA come from the germline V gene. Positive CCR7 selection of CD45RO-negative cells yielded the naive CD8 cells, and terminally differentiated effector memory CD45RA+ cells were excluded.

V usage is TRBV29-1 and J usage is TRBJ2-7; D is undetermined. Sequencing was done on a sample of naive CD8+ T cells sorted from blood. The receptor was derived from a man younger than 35 in good health. The CDR3 reads CSVEDSRIEQYF. In DNA, the CDR3 is TGCAGCGTTGAAGATAGTAGGATCGAGCAGTACTTC.